The 6 T cell receptor beta chains given below trace back to one sample, sequenced in a study of cytomegalovirus exposure and HLA in healthy donors. Both 60 Vbeta primers and 13 Jbeta primers went into the PCR. Some clones are missing from TCRdb's copy, which holds only in-frame ones; the method was immunoSEQ multiplex PCR. The sample contains about 180,000 clones, more than 70% of which appear only once. Sequencing used PBMCs. The receptors originated from a girl between 10 and 17 years old in good health and CMV-seropositive.

This chain links TRBV9 with TRBJ2-7; D might be TRBD1 (6 bases). Germline CDR1 and CDR2: SGDLS and YYNGEE. CDR3 length equals 14 residues. V was shortened by 0 bases and J by 2 bases, with 9 bases between the two germline ends. This CDR3 is CASSVGTAAYEQYF. CDR3 sequence (DNA): TGTGCCAGCAGCGTAGGGACAGCCGCCTACGAGCAGTACTTC.

V gene TRBV6-5 combines with J gene TRBJ2-5; TRBD2 matches 14 bases. The CDR3 runs 15 residues. J was trimmed by 5 bases and V by 7 bases; bases with no gene match: 6. CDR1 and CDR2 (germline): MNHEY, SVGAGI. CDR3 sequence (DNA): TGTGCCAGCAATGGACTAGCGGGAGGAAGGGAGACCCAGTACTTC. Translation gives CASNGLAGGRETQYF.

The V call is TRBV6-5, the J call TRBJ2-7, with D perhaps TRBD1 (6 bases). The V gene's germline CDR1 is MNHEY and CDR2 SVGAGI. This CDR3 region has 12 residues. V lost 6 bases and J 5 bases, leaving 11 bases between the germline ends. CDR3 nucleotide sequence: TGTGCCAGCAGCCCCGGGACAAACGAGCAGTACTTC. Protein: CASSPGTNEQYF.

The chain recombines TRBV7-2 with TRBJ2-1, with a possible D match to TRBD2 (6 bases). V lost 5 bases to trimming and J lost 6 bases, with 17 bases between them. Germline CDR1 reads SGHTA; CDR2 reads FQGNSA. The CDR3 has 15 residues. CDR3 protein: CASSARDWGPNEQFF. The CDR3 coding sequence is TGTGCCAGCAGCGCCCGGGACTGGGGCCCCAATGAGCAGTTCTTC.

The chain carries TRBV18 and TRBJ1-2; the match to TRBD1 covers 7 bases. The V gene's germline CDR1 is KGHSH and CDR2 LQKENI. V gave up 2 bases and J gave up 8 bases; unmatched junction bases: 2. This CDR3 has 12 amino acids. This CDR3 is CASSPDRDGYTF. The CDR3 nucleotides are TGTGCCAGCTCACCAGACAGGGACGGCTACACCTTC. Full variable domain (rest looked up from reference TRBV18 and TRBJ1-2): NAGVMQNPRHLVRRRGQEARLRCSPMKGHSHVYWYRQLPEEGLKFMVYLQKENIIDESGMPKERFSAEFPKEGPSILRIQQVVRGDSAAYFCASSPDRDGYTFGSGTRLTVV.

The gene calls are TRBV28 and TRBJ1-2; D perhaps matches TRBD1 (6 bases). CDR3 length: 13 amino acids. The V end was cut by 6 bases, the J end by 2 bases, with 10 bases between. The V gene's germline CDR1 is MDHEN and CDR2 SYDVKM. CDR3 sequence (DNA): TGTGCCAGCAGGAGAGGACAGAACTATGGCTACACCTTC. Translation gives CASRRGQNYGYTF.